One sample yielded the 8 T cell receptor beta chains listed below, sequenced in a study of blood T cell repertoires in COVID-19. Assay used: immunoSEQ multiplex PCR; TCRdb lists only in-frame clones, some missing. Here the sample spans approximately 36,000 clones, about 85% being singletons. Sequencing was carried out using peripheral blood. Source of these receptors: a man aged 50-60 years with active COVID-19.

This chain's CDR3 is CASTRDRGTQYF. The CDR3 DNA sequence: TGTGCCAGCACCAGGGACAGAGGTACGCAGTATTTT. V gene TRBV5-4 combines with J gene TRBJ2-3, with 7 nucleotides matching TRBD1. Germline assignment: CDR1 SGHNT and CDR2 YYREEE (reference sequence). The ends lost 6 bases at V and 8 bases at J; junction bases unmatched: 6. This CDR3 comprises 12 residues.

The chain is built from TRBV28 and TRBJ1-2, with 7 bases matching TRBD1. The V and J ends lost 7 bases and 4 bases, in that order; junction bases with no gene match: 12. The CDR3 loop spans 15 amino acids. From germline, CDR1 is MDHEN and CDR2 SYDVKM. CDR3 in amino acids: CASKNPGTAVYGYTF. The CDR3, as DNA: TGTGCCAGCAAAAACCCGGGGACAGCAGTCTATGGCTACACCTTC.

The chain employs TRBV5-8 and TRBJ2-3; tentatively, D is TRBD2 (7 bases). Trimming removed 4 bases from V and 2 bases from J, with 14 bases in between. The CDR3 runs 15 residues. The germline gives CDR1 SGHTS, CDR2 YDEGEE. For the CDR3, the DNA is TGTGCCAGCAGCGAGGGGCGGGGGCTCACAGATACGCAGTATTTT. Protein product: CASSEGRGLTDTQYF.

This clone is a singleton in its sample. V and J are TRBV10-1 and TRBJ2-2; 10 nucleotides line up with TRBD1. The CDR3 extends over 16 amino acids. V dropped 3 bases and J dropped 5; count of bases not matched to a gene: 6. Germline CDR1 is WNHNN and CDR2 is SYGVQD (reference sequence). The CDR3 DNA is TGCGCCAGCAGTGACGGGGACAGGGGACTGACCGGGGAGCTGTTTTTT. Translated, it gives CASSDGDRGLTGELFF.

This clone was seen a handful of times. This chain links TRBV29-1 with TRBJ2-3; 9 nucleotides line up with TRBD1. The trim removed 3 bases at V and 4 bases at J, leaving 2 bases unmatched. The CDR3 loop spans 13 amino acids. Germline V lookup: CDR1 SQVTM, CDR2 ANQGSEA. The CDR3 DNA is TGCAGCGTTGAGGGACAGGGTTCAGATACGCAGTATTTT. Protein sequence: CSVEGQGSDTQYF.

This clone showed up just a few times. V and J are TRBV7-8 and TRBJ1-6; D gene uncertain. With 1 base removed from V and 14 bases from J, the gap between germline ends came to 15 bases. CDR1 and CDR2 (germline): SGHVS, FQNEAQ. There are 14 residues in the CDR3. CDR3 sequence (DNA): TGTGCCAGCAGCTTAGTGATAACCCCACCTACCCTCCACTTT. As protein: CASSLVITPPTLHF. The variable domain in full, with the rest retrieved from reference TRBV7-8 and TRBJ1-6, is GAGVSQSPRYKVAKRGQDVALRCDPISGHVSLFWYQQALGQGPEFLTYFQNEAQLDKSGLPSDRFFAERPEGSVSTLKIQRTQQEDSAVYLCASSLVITPPTLHFGNGTRLTVT.

V is TRBV10-2 and J is TRBJ1-5; no clear D gene. Deletions cut 2 bases from V and 3 bases from J, with 17 bases between. The germline CDR1 and CDR2 sequences are WSHSY and SAAADI. CDR3 length: 17 residues. The CDR3 DNA reads as TGCGCCAGCAGTGAGACAGAACCCCTTAACTCCAATCAGCCCCAGCATTTT. The encoded protein is CASSETEPLNSNQPQHF.

The chain employs TRBV4-2 and TRBJ2-1, with 7 bases identical to TRBD1. Germline trimming cut 1 base from V and 0 bases from J; bases unmatched to any gene: 0. Germline loops: CDR1 LGHNA, CDR2 YNFKEQ. The CDR3 sequence is 15 residues long. CDR3 DNA sequence: TGTGCCAGCAGCCAAGGGGACAGCTCCTACAATGAGCAGTTCTTC. Translating it yields CASSQGDSSYNEQFF.